The clone carrying this TCR beta chain was counted between two and nine times. The data are from a study of blood T cell repertoires in COVID-19. The assay was immunoSEQ multiplex PCR, and TCRdb's table has in-frame clones only and misses some. The sample includes over 350,000 clones, about 83% of them seen just once. This CDR3 has 18 amino acids. The V gene end was trimmed by 2 bases and the J gene end by 4 bases; junction bases not matched to a gene: 10. The germline CDR1 and CDR2 sequences are LGHNA and YSLEER. The chain joins TRBV4-3 to TRBJ1-4, with 10 bases aligning to TRBD1. The sequencing input was PBMCs or T cells enriched from blood (not recorded which). This TCR was recovered from a woman aged 50 to 60 who had recovered from COVID-19. CDR3 sequence reads: CASSQWTGTGAGNEKLFF. In nucleotides, the CDR3 is TGCGCCAGCAGCCAATGGACCGGGACAGGGGCTGGTAATGAAAAACTGTTTTTT.